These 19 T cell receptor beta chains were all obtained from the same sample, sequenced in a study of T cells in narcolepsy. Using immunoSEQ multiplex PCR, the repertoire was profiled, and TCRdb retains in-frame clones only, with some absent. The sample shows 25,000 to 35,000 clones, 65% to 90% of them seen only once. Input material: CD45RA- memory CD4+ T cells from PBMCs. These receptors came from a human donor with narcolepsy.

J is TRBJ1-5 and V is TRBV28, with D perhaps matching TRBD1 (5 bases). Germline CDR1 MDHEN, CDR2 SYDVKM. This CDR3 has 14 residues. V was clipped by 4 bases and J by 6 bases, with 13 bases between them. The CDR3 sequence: CASSSAGSGQPQHF. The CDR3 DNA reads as TGTGCCAGCAGTTCCGCAGGGAGCGGTCAGCCCCAGCATTTT.

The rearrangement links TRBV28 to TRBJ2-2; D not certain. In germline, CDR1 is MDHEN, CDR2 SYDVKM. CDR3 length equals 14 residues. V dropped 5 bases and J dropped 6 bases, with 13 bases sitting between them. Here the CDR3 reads CASSPLMAAGELFF. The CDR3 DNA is TGTGCCAGCAGTCCCCTTATGGCGGCCGGGGAGCTGTTTTTT.

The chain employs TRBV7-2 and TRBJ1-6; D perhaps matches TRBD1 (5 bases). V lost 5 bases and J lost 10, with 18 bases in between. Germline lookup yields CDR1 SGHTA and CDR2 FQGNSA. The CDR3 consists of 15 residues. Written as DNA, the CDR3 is TGTGCCAGCAGCCTGGGGGGGTCTAGCGGCTCACCCCTCCACTTT. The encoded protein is CASSLGGSSGSPLHF. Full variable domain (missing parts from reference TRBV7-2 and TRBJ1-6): GAGVSQSPSNKVTEKGKDVELRCDPISGHTALYWYRQSLGQGLEFLIYFQGNSAPDKSGLPSDRFSAERTGGSVSTLTIQRTQQEDSAVYLCASSLGGSSGSPLHFGNGTRLTVT.

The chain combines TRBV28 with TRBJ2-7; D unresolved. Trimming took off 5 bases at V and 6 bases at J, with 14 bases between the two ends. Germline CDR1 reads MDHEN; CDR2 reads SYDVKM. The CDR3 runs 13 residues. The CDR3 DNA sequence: TGTGCCAGCAGTATTCACTCCACCCCCGAGCAGTACTTC. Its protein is CASSIHSTPEQYF.

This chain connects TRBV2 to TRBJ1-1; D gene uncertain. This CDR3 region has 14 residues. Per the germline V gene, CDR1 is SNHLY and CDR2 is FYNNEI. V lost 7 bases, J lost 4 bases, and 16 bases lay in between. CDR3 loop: CASTFVREATEAFF. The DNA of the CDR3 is TGTGCCAGCACCTTCGTTCGTGAAGCCACTGAAGCTTTCTTT.

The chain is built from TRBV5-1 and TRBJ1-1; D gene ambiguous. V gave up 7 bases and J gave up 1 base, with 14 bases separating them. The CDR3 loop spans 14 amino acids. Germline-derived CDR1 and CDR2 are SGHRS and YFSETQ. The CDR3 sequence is CASRLPTPNTEAFF. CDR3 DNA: TGCGCCAGCCGCCTCCCCACACCGAACACTGAAGCTTTCTTT.

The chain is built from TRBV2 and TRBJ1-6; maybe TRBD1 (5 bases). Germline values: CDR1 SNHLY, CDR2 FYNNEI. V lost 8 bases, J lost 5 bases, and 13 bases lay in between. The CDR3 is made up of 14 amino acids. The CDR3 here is CASGGLGDNSPLHF. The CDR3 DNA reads TGTGCCAGCGGGGGGTTGGGAGATAATTCACCCCTCCACTTT.

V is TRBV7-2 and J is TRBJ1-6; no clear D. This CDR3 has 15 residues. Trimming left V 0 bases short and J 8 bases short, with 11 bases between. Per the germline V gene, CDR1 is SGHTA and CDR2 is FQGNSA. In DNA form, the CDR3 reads TGTGCCAGCAGCTTAGCAGTTTCTCCCCATTCACCCCTCCACTTT. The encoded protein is CASSLAVSPHSPLHF.

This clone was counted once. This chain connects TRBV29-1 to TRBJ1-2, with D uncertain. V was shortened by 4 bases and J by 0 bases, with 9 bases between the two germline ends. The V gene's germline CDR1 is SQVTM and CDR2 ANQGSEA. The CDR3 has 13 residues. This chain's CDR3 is CSVGTASNYGYTF. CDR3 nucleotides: TGCAGCGTTGGCACAGCCTCTAACTATGGCTACACCTTC.

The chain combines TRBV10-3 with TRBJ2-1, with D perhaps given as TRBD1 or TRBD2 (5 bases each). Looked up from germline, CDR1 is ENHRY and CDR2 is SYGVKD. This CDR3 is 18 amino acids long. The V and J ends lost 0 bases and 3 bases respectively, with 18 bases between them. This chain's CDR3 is CAISESRGARDGYNEQFF. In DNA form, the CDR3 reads TGTGCCATCAGTGAGTCTCGAGGGGCCCGGGACGGCTACAATGAGCAGTTCTTC.

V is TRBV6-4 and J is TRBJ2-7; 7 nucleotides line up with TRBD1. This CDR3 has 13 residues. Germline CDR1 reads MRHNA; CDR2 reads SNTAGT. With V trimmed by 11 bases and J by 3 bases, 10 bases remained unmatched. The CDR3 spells CARLDRARYEQYF. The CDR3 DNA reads TGTGCCCGTCTCGACAGGGCCCGCTACGAGCAGTACTTC.

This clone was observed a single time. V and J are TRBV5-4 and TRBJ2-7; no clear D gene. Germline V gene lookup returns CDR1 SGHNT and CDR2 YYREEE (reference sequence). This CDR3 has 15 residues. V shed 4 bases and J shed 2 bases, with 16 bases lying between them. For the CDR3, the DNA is TGTGCCAGCAGCCGAGACACCGATACCACCTACGAGCAGTACTTC. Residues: CASSRDTDTTYEQYF.

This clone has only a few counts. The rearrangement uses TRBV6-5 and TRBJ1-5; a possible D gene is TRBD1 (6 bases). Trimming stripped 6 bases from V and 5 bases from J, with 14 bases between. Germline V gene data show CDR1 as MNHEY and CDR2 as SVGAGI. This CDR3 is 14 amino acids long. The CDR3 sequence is CASRSTGIDQPQHF. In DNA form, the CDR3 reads TGTGCCAGCAGAAGTACAGGGATTGATCAGCCCCAGCATTTT.

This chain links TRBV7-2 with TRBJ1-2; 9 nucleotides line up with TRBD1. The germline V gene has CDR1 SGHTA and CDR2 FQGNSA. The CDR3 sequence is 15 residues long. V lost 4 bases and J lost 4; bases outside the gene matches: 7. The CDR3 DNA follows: TGTGCCAGCAGCTCGACAGGGGGTTCGGGCTATGGCTACACCTTC. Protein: CASSSTGGSGYGYTF.

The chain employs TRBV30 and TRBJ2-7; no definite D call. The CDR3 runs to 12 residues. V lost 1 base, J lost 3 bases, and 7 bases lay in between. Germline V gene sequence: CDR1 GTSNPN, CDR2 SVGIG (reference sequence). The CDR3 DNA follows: TGTGCCTGGAGTGACGTCCGCTACGAGCAGTACTTC. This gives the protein CAWSDVRYEQYF.

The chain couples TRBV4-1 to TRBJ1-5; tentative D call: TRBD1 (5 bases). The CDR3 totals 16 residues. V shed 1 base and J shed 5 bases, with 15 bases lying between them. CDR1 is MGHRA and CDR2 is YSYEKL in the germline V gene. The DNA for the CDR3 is TGCGCCAGCAGCCAAGTCTGGTCGCAGGGTGATCAGCCCCAGCATTTT. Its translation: CASSQVWSQGDQPQHF.

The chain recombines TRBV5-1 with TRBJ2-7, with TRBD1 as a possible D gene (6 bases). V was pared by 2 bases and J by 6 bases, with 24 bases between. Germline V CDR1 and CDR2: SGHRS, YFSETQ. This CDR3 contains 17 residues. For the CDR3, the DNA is TGCGCCAGCAGCTTTGGGTCCGCCAGGGGAGTGGTTAGCGAGCAGTACTTC. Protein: CASSFGSARGVVSEQYF. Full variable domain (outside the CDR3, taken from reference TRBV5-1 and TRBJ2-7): KAGVTQTPRYLIKTRGQQVTLSCSPISGHRSVSWYQQTPGQGLQFLFEYFSETQRNKGNFPGRFSGRQFSNSRSEMNVSTLELGDSALYLCASSFGSARGVVSEQYFGPGTRLTVT.

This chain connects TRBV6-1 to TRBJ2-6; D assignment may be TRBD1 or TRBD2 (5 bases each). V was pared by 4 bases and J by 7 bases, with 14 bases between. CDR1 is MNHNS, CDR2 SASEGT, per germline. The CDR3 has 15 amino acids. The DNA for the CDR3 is TGTGCCAGCAGTGGAGGGGCAGGCGCTGCCAACGTCCTGACTTTC. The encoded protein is CASSGGAGAANVLTF.

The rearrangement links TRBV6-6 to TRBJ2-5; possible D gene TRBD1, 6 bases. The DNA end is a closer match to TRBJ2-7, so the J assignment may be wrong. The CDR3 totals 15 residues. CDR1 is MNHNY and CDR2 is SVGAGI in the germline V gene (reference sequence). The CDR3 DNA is TGTGCCAGCAGTTCACCACGGGACAATTCCTACGAGCAGTACTTC. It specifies CASSSPRDNSYEQYF.